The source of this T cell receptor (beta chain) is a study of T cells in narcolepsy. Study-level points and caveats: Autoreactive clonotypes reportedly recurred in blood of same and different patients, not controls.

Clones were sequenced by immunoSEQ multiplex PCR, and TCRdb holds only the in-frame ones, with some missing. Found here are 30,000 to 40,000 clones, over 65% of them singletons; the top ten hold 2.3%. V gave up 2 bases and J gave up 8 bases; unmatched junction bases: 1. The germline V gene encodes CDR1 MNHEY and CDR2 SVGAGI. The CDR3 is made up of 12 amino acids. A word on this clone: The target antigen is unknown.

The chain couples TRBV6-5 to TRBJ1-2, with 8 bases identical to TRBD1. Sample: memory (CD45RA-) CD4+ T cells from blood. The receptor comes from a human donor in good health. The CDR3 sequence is CASSYDRGGYTF. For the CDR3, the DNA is TGTGCCAGCAGTTACGACAGGGGCGGCTACACCTTC.